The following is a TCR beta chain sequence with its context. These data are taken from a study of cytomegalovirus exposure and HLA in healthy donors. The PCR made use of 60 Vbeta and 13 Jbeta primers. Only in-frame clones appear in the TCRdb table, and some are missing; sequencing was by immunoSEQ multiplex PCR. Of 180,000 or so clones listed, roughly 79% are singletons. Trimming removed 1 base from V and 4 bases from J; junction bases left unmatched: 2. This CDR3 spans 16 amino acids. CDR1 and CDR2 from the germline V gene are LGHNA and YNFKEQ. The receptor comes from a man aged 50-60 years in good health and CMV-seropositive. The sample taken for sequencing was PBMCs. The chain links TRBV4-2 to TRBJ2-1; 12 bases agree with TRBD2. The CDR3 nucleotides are TGTGCCAGCAGCCAAGGGACTAGCGGGGAGTACAATGAGCAGTTCTTC. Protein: CASSQGTSGEYNEQFF.